The 20 T cell receptor beta chains below all came from one sample that was sequenced in a study of control samples from healthy donors and cancer patients. Data came from immunoSEQ multiplex PCR; TCRdb stores just in-frame clones and leaves some out. The sample includes some 130,000 clones, 92% of them seen just once. Source material: blood. The source of these receptors is a woman in her 50s in good health.

V usage is TRBV5-6 and J usage is TRBJ1-5, with 9 bases lining up with TRBD1. CDR1 is SGHDT, CDR2 YYEEEE, per germline. CDR3 length equals 16 residues. J lost 3 bases, V lost 3 bases, and 7 bases had no gene match. CDR3: CASSSYRQGDNQPQHF. In nucleotides, the CDR3 is TGTGCCAGCAGCTCCTACCGACAGGGGGACAATCAGCCCCAGCATTTT.

This chain connects TRBV27 to TRBJ2-7; possibly TRBD1 or TRBD2 for D (5 bases each). The CDR3 covers 16 residues. V lost 5 bases to trimming and J lost 6 bases, with 23 bases between them. Germline CDR1 MNHEY, CDR2 SMNVEV (reference sequence). Written as DNA, the CDR3 is TGTGCCAGCAGTGCAGTCCGGGGACGACGGTTTTTCGAGCAGTACTTC. Its protein product is CASSAVRGRRFFEQYF.

The CDR3 DNA follows: TGTGCCTGGAGTGGCGGCTCCCTTCCCTCTGGGGCCAACGTCCTGACTTTC. It translates to CAWSGGSLPSGANVLTF. The chain uses TRBV30 and TRBJ2-6; no clear D gene. V was cut by 1 base and J by 0 bases, with 13 bases left in between. The CDR3 has 17 residues. Germline-derived CDR1 and CDR2 are GTSNPN and SVGIG (reference sequence).

This clone appeared a few times. This sequence joins TRBV30 and TRBJ2-3; D not certain. Trimming left V 4 bases short and J 6 bases short, with 14 bases between. This CDR3 comprises 13 residues. The germline gives CDR1 GTSNPN, CDR2 SVGIG (reference sequence). CDR3 bases: TGTGCCTGGACAAGACGCAACGCCGATACGCAGTATTTT. It is translated as CAWTRRNADTQYF.

This clone was found once. The chain combines TRBV7-6 with TRBJ2-2; 9 positions match TRBD1. V was pared by 1 base and J by 2 bases, with 2 bases of the junction left unmatched. The CDR3 sequence is 16 residues long. Germline CDR1 is SGHVS and CDR2 is FNYEAQ. DNA for the CDR3: TGTGCCAGCAGCTTAGTGGGACAGGGAAACACCGGGGAGCTGTTTTTT. The encoded protein is CASSLVGQGNTGELFF. The whole variable domain, filled in from reference TRBV7-6 and TRBJ2-2, reads GAGVSQSPRYKVTKRGQDVALRCDPISGHVSLYWYRQALGQGPEFLTYFNYEAQQDKSGLPNDRFSAERPEGSISTLTIQRTEQRDSAMYRCASSLVGQGNTGELFFGEGSRLTVL.

The J gene is TRBJ2-7, the V gene TRBV29-1; D uncertain. With 4 bases removed from V and 3 bases from J, the gap between germline ends came to 10 bases. This CDR3 region has 12 residues. CDR1 and CDR2 (germline): SQVTM, ANQGSEA. The chain's CDR3 is CSVVSPVYEQYF. CDR3 in DNA: TGCAGCGTTGTGTCTCCCGTCTACGAGCAGTACTTC.

The gene calls are TRBV11-3 and TRBJ2-3, with TRBD2 matching over 7 bases. With V trimmed by 1 base and J by 2 bases, 3 bases remained unmatched. The length of the CDR3 is 15 residues. Germline CDR1 and CDR2: SGHNT and YENEEA. CDR3 loop: CASSLGGLSTDTQYF. The CDR3 region has the DNA TGTGCCAGCAGCTTAGGGGGACTATCCACAGATACGCAGTATTTT.

V is TRBV6-6 and J is TRBJ1-6; D unclear. This CDR3 is 15 amino acids long. From germline, CDR1 is MNHNY and CDR2 SVGAGI (reference sequence). Trimming removed 6 bases from V and 10 bases from J, with 19 bases in between. The CDR3 bases are TGTGCCAGCAGGCAGCCGGGCGATCCCTACTCACCCCTCCACTTT. Translating gives CASRQPGDPYSPLHF.

The chain joins TRBV6-5 to TRBJ1-2; no clear D gene. CDR3 length: 13 amino acids. V was cut by 5 bases and J by 2 bases, with 9 bases left in between. Germline V gives CDR1 MNHEY, CDR2 SVGAGI. The CDR3 DNA follows: TGTGCCAGCAGTCCCGTCCTAAACTATGGCTACACCTTC. Translating gives CASSPVLNYGYTF.

The CDR3 nucleotides are TGTGCCAGCAGGGGACGGGCGAACACTGAAGCTTTCTTT. This sequence encodes CASRGRANTEAFF. The J gene is TRBJ1-1, the V gene TRBV27; perhaps TRBD1 as D (5 bases). The germline gives CDR1 MNHEY, CDR2 SMNVEV (reference sequence). V was clipped by 6 bases and J by 1 base, with 9 bases between them. There are 13 residues in the CDR3.

The chain is built from TRBV7-9 and TRBJ1-1; D call uncertain. The CDR3 is 14 residues long. Germline V CDR1 and CDR2: SEHNR, FQNEAQ (reference sequence). Trimming removed 1 base at V and 10 bases at J, with 16 bases between. The DNA of the CDR3 is TGTGCCAGCAGCTTAGATTTGGGAAACTCAGGAGCTTTCTTT. Translation gives CASSLDLGNSGAFF. The whole variable domain, remainder taken from reference TRBV7-9 and TRBJ1-1, is DTGVSQNPRHKITKRGQNVTFRCDPISEHNRLYWYRQTLGQGPEFLTYFQNEAQLEKSRLLSDRFSAERPKGSFSTLEIQRTEQGDSAMYLCASSLDLGNSGAFFGQGTRLTVV.

The chain couples TRBV10-2 to TRBJ1-2; D gene uncertain. The V end was cut by 0 bases, the J end by 2 bases, with 10 bases between. Germline V gene data show CDR1 as WSHSY and CDR2 as SAAADI. The CDR3 spans 15 residues. DNA for the CDR3: TGCGCCAGCAGTGAGTCGGCGGCCCACAACTATGGCTACACCTTC. This gives the protein CASSESAAHNYGYTF.

The chain combines TRBV6-5 with TRBJ2-2; D assignment may be TRBD1 or TRBD2 (5 bases each). Trimming took 10 bases from V and 7 from J, leaving 16 bases between them. Germline CDR1 reads MNHEY; CDR2 reads SVGAGI. The CDR3 has 13 residues. In nucleotides, the CDR3 is TGTGCCACCACAAGAGGGGTCGTCGGGGAGCTGTTTTTT. This gives the protein CATTRGVVGELFF.

The chain uses TRBV5-1 and TRBJ1-1, with 7 bases that match TRBD1. Germline V gives CDR1 SGHRS, CDR2 YFSETQ. V trimming: 2 bases; J trimming: 1 base; junction bases outside the gene matches: 5. The CDR3 sequence is 15 residues long. In DNA form, the CDR3 reads TGCGCCAGCAGCTTACAGGGGTGGTCGAACACTGAAGCTTTCTTT. It translates to CASSLQGWSNTEAFF.

This chain connects TRBV5-1 to TRBJ1-1, with D tentatively TRBD1 (6 bases). With 3 bases removed from V and 6 bases from J, the gap between germline ends came to 12 bases. The CDR3 is 13 residues long. Germline V gene lookup returns CDR1 SGHRS and CDR2 YFSETQ. In nucleotides, the CDR3 is TGCGCCAGCAGCTCGCCAGGGGTGCCTGAAGCTTTCTTT. Translating gives CASSSPGVPEAFF.

The CDR3: CASSQRNQPQHF. CDR3 DNA sequence: TGTGCCAGTAGTCAGAGAAATCAGCCCCAGCATTTT. The chain recombines TRBV19 with TRBJ1-5; D is unclear. The CDR3 is made up of 12 amino acids. The V and J ends lost 5 bases and 4 bases respectively, with 6 bases between them. The germline V gene has CDR1 LNHDA and CDR2 SQIVND (reference sequence).

V gene TRBV28 combines with J gene TRBJ1-2; no firm D call. The CDR3 has 14 residues. Germline V gives CDR1 MDHEN, CDR2 SYDVKM. V lost 6 bases, J lost 4 bases, and 15 bases lay in between. CDR3 DNA sequence: TGTGCCAGCAGCACCCCCGGCCTCCCCTATGGCTACACCTTC. Its protein product is CASSTPGLPYGYTF.

The J gene is TRBJ2-5, the V gene TRBV29-1; 8 nucleotides align to TRBD1. From germline, CDR1 is SQVTM and CDR2 ANQGSEA. The V and J ends lost 7 bases and 5 bases, in that order; junction bases with no gene match: 6. The length of the CDR3 is 12 residues. CDR3 sequence (DNA): TGCAGCGCTAGGACAGGGCGGGAGACCCAGTACTTC. Protein product: CSARTGRETQYF.

The chain carries TRBV5-6 and TRBJ1-6; D is ambiguous. The CDR3 has 13 residues. CDR1 and CDR2 (germline): SGHDT, YYEEEE. V lost 1 base and J 8 bases, leaving 7 bases between the germline ends. CDR3 sequence reads: CASSLFLDSPLHF. DNA of the CDR3: TGTGCCAGCAGCTTGTTTCTTGATTCACCCCTCCACTTT.

The J gene is TRBJ2-3, the V gene TRBV24-1; 10 bases agree with TRBD2. There are 15 residues in the CDR3. The J segment lost 6 bases and the V segment lost 4 bases, leaving 6 bases of the junction unmatched. Germline V gene data show CDR1 as KGHDR and CDR2 as SFDVKD. CDR3: CATSDRAGGLDTQYF. The CDR3 DNA sequence: TGTGCCACCAGTGACCGAGCGGGAGGGTTGGATACGCAGTATTTT.